Shown below are 14 T cell receptor beta chains from a single sample sequenced in a study of post-analysis software for immune sequencing data. Whole-study results and caveats: Compared with controls, patients had more of about 5 TRBV segments, including TRBV5-6, TRBV5-1 and TRBV20-1.

These receptors lack a known antigen. Presence of unique molecular identifiers characterized the TCR beta cDNA libraries. MiXCR, applied by TCRdb to the PCR reads, yields one record per CDR3 protein. The table records about 400,000 distinct CDR3 sequences, about a third of them present only once. What was sequenced was blood. The receptors were sampled from a girl aged 5-17 years with multiple sclerosis.

The rearrangement joins TRBV20-1 to TRBJ1-1; D is ambiguous. CDR1 is DFQATT and CDR2 is SNEGSKA in the germline V gene (reference sequence). Trimming took off 0 bases at V and 1 base at J, with 12 bases between the two ends. The CDR3 is made up of 15 amino acids. The CDR3 spells CSAREIPAKNTEAFF. CDR3 DNA: TGCAGTGCTAGAGAAATCCCAGCAAAGAACACTGAAGCTTTCTTT.

This sequence joins TRBV4-3 and TRBJ2-7; 7 bases agree with TRBD2. Germline-derived CDR1 and CDR2 are LGHNA and YSLEER. Trimming at V came to 1 base and at J to 7 bases, leaving 16 bases not matched to a gene. The CDR3 spans 17 residues. The CDR3 protein is CASSQGVGGGGGREQYF. The CDR3 DNA reads as TGCGCCAGCAGCCAAGGGGTTGGCGGCGGGGGTGGCAGAGAGCAGTACTTC.

The J gene is TRBJ2-1, the V gene TRBV9, with 8 bases lining up with TRBD2. Germline CDR1 is SGDLS and CDR2 is YYNGEE. CDR3 length equals 16 residues. After removal of 0 bases from V and 4 bases from J, the junction contained 6 bases not matched to a gene. For the CDR3, the DNA is TGTGCCAGCAGCGTAGCTAGGGCGGGGGGTTACAATGAGCAGTTCTTC. Translation gives CASSVARAGGYNEQFF.

The chain carries TRBV3-1 and TRBJ1-2; 7 bases line up with TRBD1. This CDR3 comprises 15 residues. Germline V lookup: CDR1 LGHDT, CDR2 YNNKEL (reference sequence). The junction had 8 bases not matched to a gene; V was cut back by 1 base and J by 6 bases. CDR3 nucleotides: TGTGCCAGCAGCCAAGTCCTAGAGGGGGCGGATGGCTACACCTTC. Protein: CASSQVLEGADGYTF.

In this sample, this clonotype turned up a few times. This chain joins TRBV4-1 and TRBJ2-1; 9 bases line up with TRBD2. The CDR3 totals 15 residues. CDR1 MGHRA and CDR2 YSYEKL come from the germline V gene. Trimming cost V 5 bases and J 10 bases; bases outside gene matches: 12. CDR3 DNA sequence: TGCGCCAGCAGCTCATCACGCGGGGGGGCTGGGGAGCAGTTCTTC. Its translation is CASSSSRGGAGEQFF.

The gene calls are TRBV7-2 and TRBJ1-5, with TRBD1 matching over 11 bases. The length of the CDR3 is 16 residues. Germline assignment: CDR1 SGHTA and CDR2 FQGNSA. Trimming at V came to 1 base and at J to 5 bases, leaving 4 bases not matched to a gene. CDR3 protein: CASSLVGGQGDQPQHF. In DNA, the CDR3 is TGTGCCAGCAGCTTAGTGGGGGGACAGGGGGATCAGCCCCAGCATTTT.

V gene TRBV27 combines with J gene TRBJ1-2, with D uncertain. The V and J ends lost 6 bases and 7 bases respectively, with 18 bases between them. The CDR3 consists of 14 residues. Germline CDR1 is MNHEY and CDR2 is SMNVEV (reference sequence). The CDR3 reads CASSPRVLLGGYTF. In DNA, the CDR3 is TGTGCCAGCAGCCCCCGGGTCCTGCTGGGTGGCTACACCTTC.

This clonotype was seen a few times. The chain links TRBV7-2 to TRBJ2-1; D is possibly TRBD1 (6 bases). Germline V gene data show CDR1 as SGHTA and CDR2 as FQGNSA. The CDR3 runs to 11 residues. Trimming took 6 bases from V and 12 from J, leaving 12 bases between them. Here the CDR3 DNA reads TGTGCCAGCAGTCCTACAGGGTCGCAGTTCTTC. Its translation is CASSPTGSQFF.

J is TRBJ2-3 and V is TRBV7-2; 11 bases map to TRBD2. CDR1 SGHTA and CDR2 FQGNSA come from the germline V gene. This CDR3 is 15 amino acids long. The trim removed 1 base at V and 9 bases at J, leaving 6 bases unmatched. The chain's CDR3 is CASSLDGSGGVTQYF. The CDR3 region has the DNA TGTGCCAGCAGCTTAGACGGTAGCGGGGGGGTAACGCAGTATTTT.

The chain uses TRBV5-1 and TRBJ1-2, with 7 bases lining up with TRBD1. V lost 4 bases to trimming and J lost 13 bases; unmatched junction nucleotides: 13. The CDR3 length is 13 residues. Germline values: CDR1 SGHRS, CDR2 YFSETQ. The CDR3 DNA sequence: TGCGCCAGCAGCCCCGGACAGGTGGGGCTCTTCACCTTC. Its protein product is CASSPGQVGLFTF.

The CDR3 sequence is CATSDSARGPRGNEQFF. In DNA, the CDR3 is TGTGCCACCAGTGATTCGGCCCGGGGACCGCGGGGGAATGAGCAGTTCTTC. The chain uses TRBV24-1 and TRBJ2-1; 7 bases align to TRBD2. CDR3 size: 17 residues. Germline loops: CDR1 KGHDR, CDR2 SFDVKD. V lost 2 bases and J lost 7; bases outside the gene matches: 13.

This clonotype has only a few counts. This chain connects TRBV7-2 to TRBJ1-5; the match to TRBD1 covers 8 bases. With V trimmed by 0 bases and J by 4 bases, 2 bases remained unmatched. The CDR3 consists of 15 residues. Germline CDR1 SGHTA, CDR2 FQGNSA. Here the CDR3 DNA reads TGTGCCAGCAGCTTAGCCAGGGGGCAAAATCAGCCCCAGCATTTT. Protein: CASSLARGQNQPQHF. Together with reference TRBV7-2 and TRBJ1-5, the CDR3 gives the full variable domain: GAGVSQSPSNKVTEKGKDVELRCDPISGHTALYWYRQSLGQGLEFLIYFQGNSAPDKSGLPSDRFSAERTGGSVSTLTIQRTQQEDSAVYLCASSLARGQNQPQHFGDGTRLSIL.

This clonotype was picked up a small number of times. The chain is built from TRBV2 and TRBJ1-5; 8 positions agree with TRBD1. Germline CDR1 is SNHLY and CDR2 is FYNNEI. V shed 8 bases and J 4 bases; nucleotides not matched to a gene: 1. CDR3 length: 12 amino acids. CDR3 bases: TGTGCCAGCGACAGGGGAAATCAGCCCCAGCATTTT. Translation: CASDRGNQPQHF.

This clonotype was observed many times. The chain is built from TRBV12-3 or TRBV12-4 and TRBJ1-6; D is undetermined. The CDR3 is made up of 15 amino acids. Trimming shortened V by 7 bases and J by 8 bases, and 18 bases separated the two germline ends. In DNA, the CDR3 is TGTGCCAGCACCGACCAGGCTGCCGGTTATTCACCCCTCCACTTT. Its protein product is CASTDQAAGYSPLHF.